This T cell receptor (beta chain) was recovered during a study of shared clonotypes between healthy human individuals. Across the study: Three plates each covered CD4 naive and memory; CD8 naive two, CD8 memory one. Study results and caveats: Generation probability values for non-shared clonotypes were lower than those for clonotypes shared by all four donors. Despite large depth, rarefaction showed incomplete sorted-subset sequencing. With several donors compared, roughly 5% of naive CD4 clonotypes were shared.

Assay: immunoSEQ multiplex PCR; the TCRdb copy retains only in-frame clones and omits some. The data show under 2,000,000 clones, approximately 95% seen once. This clone is a singleton in its sample. The antigen is not known. It was CD45RO-negative cells, positively selected for CCR7, that made up naive CD8 cells, with terminally differentiated effector memory CD45RA+ cells excluded. The TCR comes from a man aged 18 to 29 in good health. Sequences were obtained from naive CD8+ T cells sorted from blood.

In DNA, the CDR3 is TGTGCCACCAGCAGAGATAATCCGGGGTTCTATGGCTACACCTTC. Encoded protein: CATSRDNPGFYGYTF. The chain is built from TRBV15 and TRBJ1-2; D gene ambiguous. Germline V gives CDR1 LNHNV, CDR2 YYDKDF (reference sequence). The CDR3 contains 15 residues. Trimming took 0 bases from V and 4 from J, leaving 12 bases between them.